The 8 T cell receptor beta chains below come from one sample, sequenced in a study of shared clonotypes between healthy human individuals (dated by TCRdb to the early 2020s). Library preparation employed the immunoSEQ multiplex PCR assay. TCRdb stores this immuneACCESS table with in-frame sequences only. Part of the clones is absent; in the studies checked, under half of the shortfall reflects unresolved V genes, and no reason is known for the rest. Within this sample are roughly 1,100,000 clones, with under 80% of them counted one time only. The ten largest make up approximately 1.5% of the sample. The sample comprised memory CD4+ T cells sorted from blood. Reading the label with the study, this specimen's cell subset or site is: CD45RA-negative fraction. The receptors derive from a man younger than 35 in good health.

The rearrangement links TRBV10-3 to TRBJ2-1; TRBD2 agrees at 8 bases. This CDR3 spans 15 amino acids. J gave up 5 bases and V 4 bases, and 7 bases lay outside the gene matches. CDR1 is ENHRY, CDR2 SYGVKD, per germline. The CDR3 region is CAISVAGSSDNEQFF. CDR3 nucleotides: TGTGCCATCAGTGTAGCGGGAAGCAGCGACAATGAGCAGTTCTTC.

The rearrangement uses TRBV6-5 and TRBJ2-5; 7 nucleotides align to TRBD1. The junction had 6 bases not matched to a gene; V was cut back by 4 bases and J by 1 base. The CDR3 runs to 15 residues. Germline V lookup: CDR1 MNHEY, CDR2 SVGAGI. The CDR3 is CASSFAGGPQETQYF. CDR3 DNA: TGTGCCAGCAGTTTCGCAGGGGGACCCCAAGAGACCCAGTACTTC.

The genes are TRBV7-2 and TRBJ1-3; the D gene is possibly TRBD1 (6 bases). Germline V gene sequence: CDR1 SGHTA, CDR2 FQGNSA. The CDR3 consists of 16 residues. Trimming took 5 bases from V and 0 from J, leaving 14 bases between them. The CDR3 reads CASSPQGGSSGNTIYF. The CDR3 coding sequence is TGTGCCAGCAGCCCGCAAGGGGGAAGCTCTGGAAACACCATATATTTT.

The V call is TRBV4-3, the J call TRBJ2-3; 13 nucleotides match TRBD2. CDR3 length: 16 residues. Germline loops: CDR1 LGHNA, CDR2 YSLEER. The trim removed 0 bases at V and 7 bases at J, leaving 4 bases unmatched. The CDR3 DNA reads TGCGCCAGCAGCCAAGAAACTAGCGGGAGGGCCAATACGCAGTATTTT. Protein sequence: CASSQETSGRANTQYF.

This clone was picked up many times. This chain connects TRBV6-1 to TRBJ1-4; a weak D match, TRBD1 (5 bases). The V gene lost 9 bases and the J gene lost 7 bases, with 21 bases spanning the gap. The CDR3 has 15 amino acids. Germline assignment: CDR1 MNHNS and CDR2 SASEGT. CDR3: CASYEHSAGFEKLFF. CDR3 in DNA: TGTGCCAGTTATGAACACTCGGCAGGGTTTGAAAAACTGTTTTTT.

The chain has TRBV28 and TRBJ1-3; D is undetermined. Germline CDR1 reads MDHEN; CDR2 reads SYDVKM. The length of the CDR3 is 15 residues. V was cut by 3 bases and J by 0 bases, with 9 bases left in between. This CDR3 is CASSLGRVSGNTIYF. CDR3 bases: TGTGCCAGCAGTTTGGGCAGAGTCTCTGGAAACACCATATATTTT.

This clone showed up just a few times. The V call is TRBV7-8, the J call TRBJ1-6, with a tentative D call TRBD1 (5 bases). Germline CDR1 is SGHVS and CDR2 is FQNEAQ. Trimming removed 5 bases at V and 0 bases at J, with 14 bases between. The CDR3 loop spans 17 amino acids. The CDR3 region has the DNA TGTGCCAGCAGCCTCCGGGACCGAAGCTCCTATAATTCACCCCTCCACTTT. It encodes CASSLRDRSSYNSPLHF.

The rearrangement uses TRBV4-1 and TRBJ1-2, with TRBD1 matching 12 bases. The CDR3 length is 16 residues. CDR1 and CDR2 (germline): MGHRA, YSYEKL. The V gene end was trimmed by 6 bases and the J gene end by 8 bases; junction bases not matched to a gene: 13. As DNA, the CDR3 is TGCGCCAGCAGTCCCGGGACAGGGGGCCCCTGGAGGGGCTACACCTTC. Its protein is CASSPGTGGPWRGYTF.